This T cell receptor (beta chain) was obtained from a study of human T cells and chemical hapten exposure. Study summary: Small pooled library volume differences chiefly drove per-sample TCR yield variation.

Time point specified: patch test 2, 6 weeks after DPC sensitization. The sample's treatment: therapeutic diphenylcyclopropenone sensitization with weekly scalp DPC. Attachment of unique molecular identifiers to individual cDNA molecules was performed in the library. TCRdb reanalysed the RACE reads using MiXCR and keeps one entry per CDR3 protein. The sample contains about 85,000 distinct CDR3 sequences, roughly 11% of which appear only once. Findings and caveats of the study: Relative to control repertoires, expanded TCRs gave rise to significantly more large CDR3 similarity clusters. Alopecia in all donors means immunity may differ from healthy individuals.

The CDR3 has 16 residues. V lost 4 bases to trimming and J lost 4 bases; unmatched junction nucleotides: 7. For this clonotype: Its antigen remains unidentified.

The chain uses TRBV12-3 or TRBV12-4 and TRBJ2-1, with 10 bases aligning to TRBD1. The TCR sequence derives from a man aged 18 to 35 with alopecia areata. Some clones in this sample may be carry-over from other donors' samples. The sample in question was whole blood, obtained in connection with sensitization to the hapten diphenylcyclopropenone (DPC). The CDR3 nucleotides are TGTGCCAGCAGTTCCATAGACAGGGGGCTTTACAATGAGCAGTTCTTC. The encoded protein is CASSSIDRGLYNEQFF.